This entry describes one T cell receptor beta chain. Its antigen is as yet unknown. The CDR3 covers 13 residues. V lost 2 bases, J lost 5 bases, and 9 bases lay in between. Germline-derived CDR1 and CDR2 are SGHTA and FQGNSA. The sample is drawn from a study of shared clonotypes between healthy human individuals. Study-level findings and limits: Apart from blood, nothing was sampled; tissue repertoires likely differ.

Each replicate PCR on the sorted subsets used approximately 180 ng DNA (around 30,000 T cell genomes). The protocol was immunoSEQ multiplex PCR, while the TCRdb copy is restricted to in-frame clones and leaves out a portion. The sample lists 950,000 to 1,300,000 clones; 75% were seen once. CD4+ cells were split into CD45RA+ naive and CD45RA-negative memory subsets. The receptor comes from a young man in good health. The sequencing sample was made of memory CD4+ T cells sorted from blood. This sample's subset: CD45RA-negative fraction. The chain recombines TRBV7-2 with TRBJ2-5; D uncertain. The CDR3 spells CASSLQRIETQYF. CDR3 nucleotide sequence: TGTGCCAGCAGCTTACAGAGGATCGAGACCCAGTACTTC.